This T cell receptor (beta chain) is drawn from a study of memory CD4+ T cells and cytomegalovirus serostatus. Overall study findings and caveats: The CMV-associated TCR signature appears largely within the CD4+ memory repertoire.

Remarks on this clone: The target antigen is unknown.

Original handling: Out-of-frame sequences were removed, leaving about 2,300,000 distinct TCRbeta sequences. Generated by immunoSEQ multiplex PCR, the TCRdb table keeps only in-frame clones and is missing some. V and J calls and clone size are given by that table; D and trimming were obtained from the DNA. The sample has 50,000 or so clones, around 80% seen once; the top ten hold roughly 1.7%. Single viable CD3+CD4+CD8-CD45RO+ cells were sorted as the memory CD4+ T cells. Trimming pared 0 bases from V and 6 bases from J, leaving 9 bases between. Germline CDR1 SGHNT, CDR2 YYREEE (reference sequence). The CDR3 loop spans 13 amino acids.

The rearrangement links TRBV5-4 to TRBJ1-2; maybe TRBD1 (5 bases). Specimen: memory CD4+ T cells from blood. This clonotype was obtained from an adult in good health and CMV-seronegative. The CDR3 DNA sequence: TGTGCCAGCAGCTTGGTCCCGGGGGATGGCTACACCTTC. It encodes CASSLVPGDGYTF.